This T cell receptor (beta chain) was recovered during a study of tumor and adjacent non-tumor tissue in lung cancer. Study information: Stage I to III disease affected approximately 11 men and about five women aged roughly 31 to 85.

The library came from three nested PCR rounds adapted from ARM-PCR protocols. TCRdb re-called the multiplex PCR reads with MiXCR, one entry per CDR3 protein. The table shows roughly 220,000 distinct CDR3 sequences, with roughly 70% occurring only once. This CDR3 region has 14 residues. Germline V gene lookup returns CDR1 LGHNA and CDR2 YNFKEQ. No cell sorting was done before RNA was extracted from the tissue. About this clonotype itself: The junction shows a germline mismatch at one end, possibly a read error.

The sequenced sample consisted of lung tumor tissue. The chain employs TRBV4-2 and TRBJ1-4, with D possibly being TRBD1 (6 bases). This clonotype was sampled from a man aged 60-69 years with non-small cell lung cancer. CDR3 region: CASCTEQGEEKLLF. CDR3 DNA sequence: TGTGCCAGCTGCACGGAACAGGGAGAGGAAAAACTGCTGTTT.